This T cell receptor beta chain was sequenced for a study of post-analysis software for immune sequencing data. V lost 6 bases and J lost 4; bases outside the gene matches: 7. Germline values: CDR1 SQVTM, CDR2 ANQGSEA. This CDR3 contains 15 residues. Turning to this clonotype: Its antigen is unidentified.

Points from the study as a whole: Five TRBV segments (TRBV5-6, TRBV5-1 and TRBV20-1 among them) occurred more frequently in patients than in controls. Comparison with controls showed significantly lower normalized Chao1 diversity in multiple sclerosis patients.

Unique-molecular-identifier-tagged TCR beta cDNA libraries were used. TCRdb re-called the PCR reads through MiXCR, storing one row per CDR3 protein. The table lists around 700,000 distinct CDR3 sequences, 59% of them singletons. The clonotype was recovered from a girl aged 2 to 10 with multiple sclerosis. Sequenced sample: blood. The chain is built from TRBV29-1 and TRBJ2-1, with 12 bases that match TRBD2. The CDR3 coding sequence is TGCAGCGTCCGACTAGCGGGAGCGGGGTACAATGAGCAGTTCTTC. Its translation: CSVRLAGAGYNEQFF.